This entry features one T cell receptor (beta chain) sequence. Antigen unknown. Germline V lookup: CDR1 WSHSY, CDR2 SAAADI. The CDR3 contains 12 residues. Trimming removed 4 bases from V and 7 bases from J, with 8 bases in between. The data derive from a study of T cell responses to AZD1222 COVID-19 vaccine. The study, taken as a whole, reports: White British people made up most donors, females outnumbered males, and clonal diversity was possibly underestimated.

The data were produced by immunoSEQ multiplex PCR, yet TCRdb's version contains in-frame clones alone and is incomplete. In the table there are 140,000 to 150,000 clones, 75% to 85% of which are singletons. This receptor was taken from an adult in good health. The J gene is TRBJ2-1, the V gene TRBV10-2; D possibly corresponds to TRBD1 (5 bases). The sample here was peripheral blood, taken on day 0 of MenACWY control vaccination. The CDR3 bases are TGCGCCAGCAGTGTAAGACAGAATGAGCAGTTCTTC. The encoded protein is CASSVRQNEQFF.